These T cell receptor beta chains were read from a single sample in a study of T cells after yellow fever vaccination. A single record per CDR3 protein comes from TCRdb applying MiXCR to the 5' RACE reads. The sample carries about 200,000 distinct CDR3 sequences, approximately 3% recorded once. Sequencing was performed on CD4+ T cells sorted from PBMCs, taken 10 days after the yellow fever booster vaccination. Receptor source: a man younger than 35 who received the YFV17D yellow fever vaccine. The CDR3 runs from the conserved cysteine through the conserved F or W. Fields, in order: J gene, clone size, D gene, V gene, CDR3 protein, CDR3 DNA. A D gene is named only where the DNA matches it firmly. The size of a clone is reported for some rows only, either as once, few or many, or as a class for expanded clones.

TRBJ2-6,many,NA,TRBV5-1,CASRDPGANVLTF,TGCGCCAGCCGCGACCCTGGGGCCAACGTCCTGACTTTC
TRBJ1-6,many,NA,TRBV4-3,CASSQERNSPLHF,TGCGCCAGCAGCCAAGAGCGGAATTCACCCCTCCACTTT
TRBJ2-6,many,NA,TRBV5-1,CASSLGTAPGANVLTF,TGCGCCAGCAGCTTGGGGACAGCTCCTGGGGCCAACGTCCTGACTTTC
TRBJ1-1,few,NA,TRBV10-3,CAISDIDRAFF,TGTGCCATCAGTGACATAGACAGGGCTTTCTTT
TRBJ1-2,many,NA,TRBV6-6,CASIPRAAIYGYTF,TGTGCCAGCATCCCGAGGGCGGCAATCTATGGCTACACCTTC
TRBJ1-5,many,NA,TRBV4-1,CASSHSWPYQPQHF,TGCGCCAGCAGCCATTCGTGGCCTTATCAGCCCCAGCATTTT
TRBJ1-3,few,NA,TRBV9,CASSVDRAGNTIYF,TGTGCCAGCAGCGTAGACAGGGCTGGAAACACCATATATTTT
TRBJ2-3,many,TRBD2,TRBV7-9,CASSLRGGWTSQFPDTQYF,TGTGCCAGCAGCTTGCGGGGGGGGTGGACTAGCCAATTCCCAGATACGCAGTATTTT
TRBJ1-5,many,TRBD1,TRBV5-4,CASSSGTGGNQPQHF,TGTGCCAGCAGCTCCGGGACAGGGGGCAATCAGCCCCAGCATTTT
TRBJ2-3,many,NA,TRBV7-2,CASSLARTDTQYF,TGTGCCAGCAGCTTAGCGCGAACAGATACGCAGTATTTT
TRBJ1-6,many,NA,TRBV7-8,CASSLFQGSSPLHF,TGTGCCAGCAGCTTATTTCAGGGGAGCTCACCCCTCCACTTT
TRBJ2-2,NA,NA,TRBV12-3/TRBV12-4,CASSFSSEGTGELFF,TGTGCCAGCAGTTTCTCTTCGGAAGGGACCGGGGAGCTGTTTTTT
TRBJ1-1,many,TRBD1,TRBV20-1,CSARNRGDTEAFF,TGCAGTGCTAGAAACAGGGGGGACACTGAAGCTTTCTTT
TRBJ2-1,NA,TRBD1,TRBV3-1,CASSPGQAYNEQFF,TGTGCCAGCAGCCCGGGACAGGCCTACAATGAGCAGTTCTTC
TRBJ1-4,many,NA,TRBV5-1,CASSLGNQGFMREKLFF,TGCGCCAGCAGCTTGGGTAATCAGGGTTTCATGCGTGAAAAACTGTTTTTT
TRBJ1-1,few,TRBD1,TRBV5-1,CASTYHTGTGMNTEAFF,TGCGCCAGCACCTATCACACCGGGACAGGGATGAACACTGAAGCTTTCTTT
TRBJ2-2,NA,NA,TRBV7-2,CASTTGGPNLFF,TGTGCCAGCACCACCGGGGGGCCGAACCTGTTTTTT
TRBJ2-1,NA,TRBD1,TRBV24-1,CATGPGQGAEHNEQFF,TGTGCCACCGGTCCGGGACAGGGGGCGGAACACAATGAGCAGTTCTTC
TRBJ2-3,NA,NA,TRBV10-1,CASSEFMRDTQYF,TGCGCCAGCAGTGAGTTTATGCGGGATACGCAGTATTTT
TRBJ1-2,few,NA,TRBV19,CASGGPAEAFYGYTF,TGTGCCAGTGGAGGACCGGCGGAAGCCTTCTATGGCTACACCTTC
TRBJ2-3,few,TRBD1,TRBV24-1,CATSEPSTGNTQYF,TGTGCCACCAGTGAACCGTCGACAGGGAACACGCAGTATTTT
TRBJ2-7,few,NA,TRBV13,CASSSSRVYEQYF,TGTGCCAGCAGCTCTTCCAGGGTCTACGAGCAGTACTTC
TRBJ2-1,many,NA,TRBV11-2,CASRPGTGEQFF,TGTGCCAGCAGGCCCGGGACTGGTGAGCAGTTCTTC
TRBJ2-7,many,TRBD2,TRBV29-1,CSVKLAGSSYEQYF,TGCAGCGTGAAGCTAGCGGGTAGCTCCTACGAGCAGTACTTC
TRBJ2-3,many,NA,TRBV29-1,CSVEFPTTYF,TGCAGCGTTGAGTTCCCGACCACTTATTTT
TRBJ2-3,many,TRBD2,TRBV20-1,CSARDGGGRYSSTDTQYF,TGCAGTGCTAGAGATGGGGGGGGACGGTATTCTAGCACAGATACGCAGTATTTT
TRBJ1-2,NA,TRBD1,TRBV19,CASSPDGDRFYGYTF,TGTGCCAGTAGCCCGGATGGGGACAGGTTCTATGGCTACACCTTC
TRBJ2-5,few,TRBD2,TRBV10-2,CASYGGRLGTQYF,TGCGCCAGCTACGGGGGGAGGTTAGGGACCCAGTACTTC
TRBJ2-3,few,NA,TRBV20-1,CSAERDGTQYF,TGCAGTGCTGAACGGGACGGTACGCAGTATTTT
TRBJ2-7,many,NA,TRBV6-2/TRBV6-3,CASSYSEGVYEQYF,TGTGCCAGCAGTTACTCGGAGGGGGTCTACGAGCAGTACTTC
TRBJ1-2,few,NA,TRBV18,CASSPGTQTNYGYTF,TGTGCCAGCTCACCAGGGACACAGACTAACTATGGCTACACCTTC
TRBJ2-3,many,NA,TRBV5-5,CASSLKATSTDTQYF,TGTGCCAGCAGCTTGAAAGCAACGAGCACAGATACGCAGTATTTT
TRBJ1-6,many,NA,TRBV3-1,CASSPTMGNSPLHF,TGTGCCAGCAGCCCGACCATGGGGAATTCACCCCTCCACTTT
TRBJ2-3,many,NA,TRBV5-1,CASSLGQERGDTQYF,TGCGCCAGCAGCTTGGGCCAGGAGCGTGGAGATACGCAGTATTTT
TRBJ1-4,NA,NA,TRBV7-2,CASSLANRAANEKLFF,TGTGCCAGCAGCTTAGCGAACAGGGCGGCTAATGAAAAACTGTTTTTT
TRBJ1-2,many,NA,TRBV5-1,CASSTGTANYGYTF,TGCGCCAGCAGCACAGGGACGGCGAACTATGGCTACACCTTC
TRBJ2-2,many,TRBD1,TRBV20-1,CSADTGTGATGELFF,TGCAGTGCAGACACCGGGACAGGGGCCACCGGGGAGCTGTTTTTT
TRBJ2-5,NA,NA,TRBV7-8,CASSLKRLIQETQYF,TGTGCCAGCAGCTTAAAAAGACTGATCCAAGAGACCCAGTACTTC
TRBJ2-3,NA,TRBD2,TRBV5-1,CASTWTSGASTDTQYF,TGCGCCAGCACTTGGACTAGCGGGGCCAGCACAGATACGCAGTATTTT
TRBJ2-7,NA,TRBD1,TRBV18,CASSLGGQGGYEQYF,TGTGCCAGCTCACTTGGGGGACAGGGAGGCTACGAGCAGTACTTC
TRBJ1-1,many,NA,TRBV10-3,CAIKRGGTKNEAFF,TGTGCCATCAAGAGGGGGGGTACCAAGAATGAAGCTTTCTTT
TRBJ2-1,few,TRBD1,TRBV5-4,CASSLSGQGHAEQFF,TGTGCCAGCAGCTTGTCGGGACAGGGGCACGCTGAGCAGTTCTTC
TRBJ2-4,many,NA,TRBV4-2,CASSQDPGRGDIQYF,TGTGCCAGCAGCCAAGATCCCGGGCGGGGAGACATTCAGTACTTC
TRBJ2-5,many,NA,TRBV7-9,CASSFLSQAETQYF,TGTGCCAGCAGCTTCCTGTCTCAGGCAGAGACCCAGTACTTC
TRBJ1-1,NA,NA,TRBV6-6,CASSYPPDTSTEAFF,TGTGCCAGCTCCTACCCCCCCGACACTTCCACTGAAGCTTTCTTT
TRBJ2-5,NA,NA,TRBV4-2,CASSPGLEGGQETQYF,TGTGCCAGCAGCCCTGGCTTAGAGGGGGGTCAAGAGACCCAGTACTTC
TRBJ2-1,many,NA,TRBV12-3/TRBV12-4,CASSIGRGHNEQFF,TGTGCCAGCAGTATCGGCCGGGGGCACAATGAGCAGTTCTTC
TRBJ1-6,few,NA,TRBV9,CASSVGHGSSYNSPLHF,TGTGCCAGCAGCGTAGGACACGGCAGCTCCTATAATTCACCCCTCCACTTT
TRBJ1-2,NA,NA,TRBV7-6,CASSPAPVYYGYTF,TGTGCCAGCAGCCCGGCTCCGGTTTACTATGGCTACACCTTC
TRBJ1-1,NA,NA,TRBV7-9,CASSFSGAEAFF,TGTGCCAGCAGCTTTTCAGGGGCTGAAGCTTTCTTT
TRBJ2-7,few,TRBD2,TRBV3-1,CASSQAAGGGPHEQYF,TGTGCCAGCAGCCAAGCGGCGGGGGGGGGACCTCACGAGCAGTACTTC
TRBJ2-7,many,NA,TRBV4-1,CASSQDRRDEQYF,TGCGCCAGCAGCCAAGATCGGAGGGACGAGCAGTACTTC
TRBJ2-1,NA,TRBD2,TRBV20-1,CSAPGLADNEQFF,TGCAGTGCCCCGGGACTAGCCGACAATGAGCAGTTCTTC
TRBJ1-1,many,NA,TRBV9,CASSRGRVSTEAFF,TGTGCCAGCAGCCGGGGCAGGGTGTCCACTGAAGCTTTCTTT
TRBJ2-6,many,NA,TRBV5-6,CASSLHGANVLTF,TGTGCCAGCAGCTTGCATGGGGCCAACGTCCTGACTTTC
TRBJ1-5,many,TRBD1,TRBV6-6,CASSYPPKTGFGNQPQHF,TGTGCCAGCAGTTACCCCCCCAAGACAGGGTTTGGCAATCAGCCCCAGCATTTT
TRBJ2-3,NA,TRBD1,TRBV20-1,CSARQGAATDTQYF,TGCAGTGCTAGACAGGGGGCGGCCACAGATACGCAGTATTTT